These 18 T cell receptor beta chains share one sample of origin, sequenced in a study of blood T cells in healthy people across ages. Sample-barcoded 5' priming and a J-beta primer mix drove a second PCR of about 7 to 12 cycles. Using its own MiXCR run on the 5' RACE reads, TCRdb lists one record per CDR3 protein. The table records 800,000 or so distinct CDR3 sequences, more than 35% of them present only once. The sample taken for sequencing was blood. Receptor source: a man at least 80 years old in good health.

This clonotype was picked up one time. The chain recombines TRBV20-1 with TRBJ2-1; D not resolved. This CDR3 region has 15 residues. The ends were cut back, 0 bases at V and 3 bases at J, with 12 bases in the middle. Germline CDR1 and CDR2: DFQATT and SNEGSKA (reference sequence). The CDR3 coding sequence is TGCAGTGCTAGAGAGGGCTTTTTCGGCTACAATGAGCAGTTCTTC. Translated: CSAREGFFGYNEQFF.

The rearrangement uses TRBV5-1 and TRBJ1-2, with 7 bases matching TRBD1. The CDR3 extends over 13 amino acids. Trimming took 4 bases from V and 4 from J; bases not matched to a gene: 4. Looked up from germline, CDR1 is SGHRS and CDR2 is YFSETQ. The CDR3 sequence is CASSGGQIYGYTF. The CDR3 bases are TGCGCCAGCAGCGGGGGACAGATCTATGGCTACACCTTC.

This rearrangement joins TRBV12-3 or TRBV12-4 to TRBJ2-7; D tentatively fits TRBD1 or TRBD2 (6 bases each). This CDR3 has 17 amino acids. The V end was cut by 5 bases, the J end by 3 bases, with 23 bases between. For the CDR3, the DNA is TGTGCCAGCAGTCCACATGGGGCGGGGCAGGGGAACTACGAGCAGTACTTC. Its translation: CASSPHGAGQGNYEQYF.

The chain has TRBV12-3 or TRBV12-4 and TRBJ2-3; TRBD1 agrees at 7 bases. The J segment lost 5 bases and the V segment lost 5 bases, leaving 7 bases of the junction unmatched. CDR3 length equals 14 residues. In nucleotides, the CDR3 is TGTGCCAGCAGTATAAGGACAGGTGGAGATACGCAGTATTTT. Protein product: CASSIRTGGDTQYF.

This clonotype was recorded a few times. This sequence joins TRBV9 and TRBJ2-3; 9 bases line up with TRBD2. Germline V gives CDR1 SGDLS, CDR2 YYNGEE. This CDR3 has 17 residues. The V gene end was trimmed by 4 bases and the J gene end by 5 bases; junction bases not matched to a gene: 14. The CDR3 here is CASSPRGGGLAKDTQYF. The CDR3 DNA is TGTGCCAGCAGCCCTCGAGGGGGGGGACTAGCTAAAGATACGCAGTATTTT.

The genes are TRBV7-3 and TRBJ2-5; TRBD1 or TRBD2 may be the D gene (5 bases each). V lost 5 bases and J lost 4, with 17 bases in between. CDR1 SGHTA and CDR2 FQGTGA come from the germline V gene. The CDR3 contains 15 residues. CDR3 in DNA: TGTGCCAGCAGCCCAGGTGGGGGAGAGGCAGAGACCCAGTACTTC. Encoded protein: CASSPGGGEAETQYF.

This clonotype occurred a few times. This chain joins TRBV6-2 or TRBV6-3 and TRBJ1-2, with D hard to call. The germline V and J ends were trimmed by 5 bases and 2 bases, with 18 bases remaining between them. The CDR3 runs 16 residues. The germline gives CDR1 MNHEY, CDR2 SVGEGT. The CDR3 reads CASSDRPGQDNYGYTF. CDR3 nucleotide sequence: TGTGCCAGCAGTGACCGGCCCGGGCAGGACAACTATGGCTACACCTTC.

As to this clonotype: This may be a read error: a much more frequent sequence differs by one nucleotide. This CDR3 is CASSLTREVGSPPHF. The CDR3 coding sequence is TGTGCCAGCAGCTTAACCCGCGAGGTTGGCTCACCCCCCCACTTT. The gene calls are TRBV7-8 and TRBJ1-6; D is uncertain. The CDR3 loop spans 15 amino acids. Germline CDR1 and CDR2: SGHVS and FQNEAQ. The whole variable domain, remainder taken from reference TRBV7-8 and TRBJ1-6, is GAGVSQSPRYKVAKRGQDVALRCDPISGHVSLFWYQQALGQGPEFLTYFQNEAQLDKSGLPSDRFFAERPEGSVSTLKIQRTQQEDSAVYLCASSLTREVGSPPHFGNGTRLTVT.

The chain combines TRBV9 with TRBJ2-3; TRBD1 matches at 9 bases. Germline lookup yields CDR1 SGDLS and CDR2 YYNGEE. The length of the CDR3 is 16 residues. The V gene end was trimmed by 0 bases and the J gene end by 4 bases; junction bases not matched to a gene: 6. The CDR3 is CASSVAQGQGADTQYF. For the CDR3, the DNA is TGTGCCAGCAGCGTAGCCCAGGGACAGGGAGCAGATACGCAGTATTTT.

The chain couples TRBV20-1 to TRBJ2-7, with 9 nucleotides matching TRBD2. With 7 bases clipped from V and 3 bases from J, the junction kept 10 bases outside the gene matches. This CDR3 region has 14 residues. Germline V gives CDR1 DFQATT, CDR2 SNEGSKA (reference sequence). The CDR3 region has the DNA TGCAGTGTAAGGGTCGCTAGCGGGAACTACGAGCAGTACTTC. This translates into CSVRVASGNYEQYF.

The V call is TRBV10-3, the J call TRBJ2-3; 8 bases agree with TRBD1. With V trimmed by 2 bases and J by 5 bases, 3 bases remained unmatched. Germline CDR1 ENHRY, CDR2 SYGVKD. The CDR3 spans 14 residues. CDR3 in amino acids: CAISETTGGDTQYF. In DNA, the CDR3 is TGTGCCATCAGTGAGACCACAGGGGGAGATACGCAGTATTTT.

On this clonotype itself: Being one base from a much bigger clone, this may be a read error. Here the CDR3 DNA reads TGCAGCGTTGGTAAACCGACACCAGGGCAGTATTTT. It translates to CSVGKPTPGQYF. The V call is TRBV29-1, the J call TRBJ2-3; D is unclear. Germline CDR1 is SQVTM and CDR2 is ANQGSEA. V was shortened by 4 bases and J by 11 bases, with 16 bases between the two germline ends. The CDR3 has 12 residues.

This clonotype occurred a few times. V gene TRBV7-3 combines with J gene TRBJ2-5; 9 nucleotides line up with TRBD2. The trim removed 3 bases at V and 4 bases at J, leaving 9 bases unmatched. Germline CDR1 and CDR2: SGHTA and FQGTGA. CDR3 length: 16 residues. This CDR3 is CASSFRGGRVRETQYF. CDR3 nucleotides: TGTGCCAGCAGCTTTAGGGGCGGGAGGGTCCGAGAGACCCAGTACTTC.

The V call is TRBV20-1, the J call TRBJ1-6, with a possible D match to TRBD1 (5 bases). The CDR3 consists of 15 residues. In germline, CDR1 is DFQATT, CDR2 SNEGSKA (reference sequence). Between the trimmed V and J ends, which lost 4 bases and 10 bases, there was a span of 20 bases. The CDR3 DNA sequence: TGCAGTGCTACAGATCCGGGACGGGGGGAATCACCCCTCCACTTT. Its translation: CSATDPGRGESPLHF.

This chain links TRBV7-6 with TRBJ2-1, with D tentatively TRBD2 (7 bases). The V end was cut by 4 bases, the J end by 0 bases, with 16 bases between. The CDR3 is made up of 17 amino acids. The germline CDR1 and CDR2 sequences are SGHVS and FNYEAQ. CDR3 sequence reads: CASSSLRGPSSYNEQFF. The DNA for the CDR3 is TGTGCCAGCAGCTCCTTGCGGGGGCCTAGCTCCTACAATGAGCAGTTCTTC.

With regard to this clonotype: A much larger clone differs from this one at a single base, so this may be a read error. The chain couples TRBV5-1 to TRBJ2-1; tentatively, D is TRBD1 (5 bases). CDR3 size: 13 residues. Trimming removed 4 bases at V and 9 bases at J, with 14 bases between. The germline gives CDR1 SGHRS, CDR2 YFSETQ. CDR3 nucleotide sequence: TGCGCCAGCAGCCAGGACCTAGACAGTGAGCAGTTCTTC. It translates to CASSQDLDSEQFF.

In this sample, this clonotype turned up a few times. The rearrangement uses TRBV7-9 and TRBJ2-5, with D perhaps TRBD2 (5 bases). Looked up from germline, CDR1 is SEHNR and CDR2 is FQNEAQ (reference sequence). The CDR3 sequence is 15 residues long. Trimming removed 5 bases at V and 5 bases at J, with 18 bases between. The CDR3, as DNA: TGTGCCAGCAGCCAGCAGGACTCCCCGGCGGAGACCCAGTACTTC. Protein: CASSQQDSPAETQYF.

This clonotype was counted at least ten times. The chain joins TRBV12-3 or TRBV12-4 to TRBJ2-7, with 9 bases identical to TRBD2. Trimming at V came to 3 bases and at J to 5 bases, leaving 5 bases not matched to a gene. CDR3 length equals 14 residues. The CDR3 here is CASSLSGGINEQYF. The CDR3 bases are TGTGCCAGCAGTTTGAGCGGGGGGATAAACGAGCAGTACTTC.